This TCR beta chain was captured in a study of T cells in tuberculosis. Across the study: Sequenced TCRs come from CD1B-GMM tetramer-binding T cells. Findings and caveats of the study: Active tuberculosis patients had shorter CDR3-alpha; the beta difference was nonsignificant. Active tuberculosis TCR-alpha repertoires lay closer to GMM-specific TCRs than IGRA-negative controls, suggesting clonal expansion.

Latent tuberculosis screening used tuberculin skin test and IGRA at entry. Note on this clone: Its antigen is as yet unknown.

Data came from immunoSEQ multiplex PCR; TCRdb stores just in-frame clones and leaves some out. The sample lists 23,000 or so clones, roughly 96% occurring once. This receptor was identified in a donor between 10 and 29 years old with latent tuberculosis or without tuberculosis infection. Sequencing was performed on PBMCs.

CDR3 amino acids: CASSYRFSGANVLTF. CDR3 bases: TGCGCCAGCAGCTACCGGTTCTCTGGGGCCAACGTCCTGACTTTC. This chain links TRBV5-1 with TRBJ2-6; D not resolved. The V end was cut by 3 bases, the J end by 0 bases, with 7 bases between. The CDR3 length is 15 residues. Germline loops: CDR1 SGHRS, CDR2 YFSETQ.